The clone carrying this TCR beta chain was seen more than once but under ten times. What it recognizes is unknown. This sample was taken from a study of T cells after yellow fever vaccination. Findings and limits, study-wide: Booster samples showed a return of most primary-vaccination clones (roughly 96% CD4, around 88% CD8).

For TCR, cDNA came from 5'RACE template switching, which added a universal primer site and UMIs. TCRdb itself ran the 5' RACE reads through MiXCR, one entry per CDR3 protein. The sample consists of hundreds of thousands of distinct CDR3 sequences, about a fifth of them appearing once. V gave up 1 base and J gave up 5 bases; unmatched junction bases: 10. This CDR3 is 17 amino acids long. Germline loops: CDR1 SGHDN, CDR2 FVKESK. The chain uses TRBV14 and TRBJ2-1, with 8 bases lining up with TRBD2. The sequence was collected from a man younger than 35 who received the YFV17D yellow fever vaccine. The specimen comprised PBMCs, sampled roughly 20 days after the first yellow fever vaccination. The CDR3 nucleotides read TGTGCCAGCAGCCAAGCCCGGAGGACTAGCACCGACAATGAGCAGTTCTTC. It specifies CASSQARRTSTDNEQFF.